A single sample gave rise to the 24 T cell receptor beta chains below, sequenced in a study of T-cell memory formation after mild COVID-19. Via MiXCR, TCRdb re-called the 5' RACE reads, giving one row per CDR3 protein. Of some 600,000 distinct CDR3 sequences detected, 15% to 20% appear once; the ten largest clones hold roughly 7.7%. The sequencing sample was made of PBMCs or a T cell subset sorted from them (not recorded which). The receptor set was obtained from an adult woman who had mild COVID-19 (a few samples of this study predate the infection). Cell type and time point are not known.

Concerning this clonotype: A read error is possible here, since a much larger clone lies one base away. The chain recombines TRBV7-9 with TRBJ2-3; D remains unclear. The germline gives CDR1 SEHNR, CDR2 FQNEAQ (reference sequence). The CDR3 is made up of 14 amino acids. CDR3 nucleotide sequence: TGTGACAGCAGCCCCGCCCTGGGCACAGATACGCAGTATTTT. This sequence encodes CDSSPALGTDTQYF. The full variable domain, with the rest looked up from reference TRBV7-9 and TRBJ2-3, is DTGVSQNPRHKITKRGQNVTFRCDPISEHNRLYWYRQTLGQGPEFLTYFQNEAQLEKSRLLSDRFSAERPKGSFSTLEIQRTEQGDSAMYLCDSSPALGTDTQYFGPGTRLTVL.

This clonotype was observed a handful of times. The chain links TRBV24-1 to TRBJ2-1; D unclear. The germline V gene encodes CDR1 KGHDR and CDR2 SFDVKD. CDR3 size: 13 residues. The V and J ends lost 6 bases and 6 bases respectively, with 11 bases between them. CDR3 nucleotides: TGTGCCACCAGTTTAGGCATCCCCAATGAGCAGTTCTTC. Translation gives CATSLGIPNEQFF.

The gene calls are TRBV11-2 and TRBJ1-6; 9 bases map to TRBD1. V was pared by 4 bases and J by 10 bases, with 5 bases of the junction left unmatched. CDR3 size: 14 residues. CDR1 is SGHAT, CDR2 FQNNGV, per germline. CDR3 sequence: CASSSRTGVSPLHF. CDR3 nucleotides: TGTGCCAGCAGCTCTCGGACAGGGGTCTCACCCCTCCACTTT.

The chain joins TRBV15 to TRBJ2-3; TRBD2 agrees at 16 bases. Germline-derived CDR1 and CDR2 are LNHNV and YYDKDF (reference sequence). V lost 5 bases and J lost 4; bases outside the gene matches: 3. The CDR3 spans 16 residues. In nucleotides, the CDR3 is TGTGCCACCAGCTCCGGGACTAGCGGGGGGGCAGATACGCAGTATTTT. Its translation is CATSSGTSGGADTQYF.

The chain links TRBV7-3 to TRBJ1-2; 8 bases align to TRBD1. V shed 5 bases, J shed 7 bases, and the junction held 6 bases outside the gene matches. CDR3 length: 13 amino acids. Per the germline V gene, CDR1 is SGHTA and CDR2 is FQGTGA. CDR3 protein: CASSPDREGGYTF. CDR3 nucleotides: TGTGCCAGCAGCCCGGACAGGGAAGGTGGCTACACCTTC.

This clonotype was counted only a few times. The CDR3 spells CASSLVGRGPELSNQPQHF. In DNA form, the CDR3 reads TGTGCCAGCAGCTTAGTCGGCAGAGGGCCGGAATTGAGCAATCAGCCCCAGCATTTT. The chain employs TRBV7-9 and TRBJ1-5; the D is unclear. V dropped 1 base and J dropped 1 base, with 20 bases sitting between them. CDR3 length equals 19 residues. Germline loops: CDR1 SEHNR, CDR2 FQNEAQ (reference sequence). The entire variable domain, with the rest obtained from reference TRBV7-9 and TRBJ1-5, is as follows: DTGVSQNPRHKITKRGQNVTFRCDPISEHNRLYWYRQTLGQGPEFLTYFQNEAQLEKSRLLSDRFSAERPKGSFSTLEIQRTEQGDSAMYLCASSLVGRGPELSNQPQHFGDGTRLSIL.

The V and J genes are TRBV5-1 and TRBJ2-1; 11 bases line up with TRBD2. There are 15 residues in the CDR3. Germline V CDR1 and CDR2: SGHRS, YFSETQ. V was clipped by 0 bases and J by 10 bases; unmatched bases: 6. The CDR3: CASSLVLAGGPEQFF. The CDR3 coding sequence is TGCGCCAGCAGCTTGGTCCTAGCGGGGGGCCCCGAGCAGTTCTTC.

The gene calls are TRBV4-3 and TRBJ2-7; 8 bases are shared with TRBD2. Germline assignment: CDR1 LGHNA and CDR2 YSLEER. Trimming removed 5 bases from V and 2 bases from J; junction bases left unmatched: 8. CDR3 length: 15 amino acids. This CDR3 reads CASSFHSGTPYEQYF. CDR3 bases: TGCGCCAGCAGCTTTCATAGCGGGACCCCCTACGAGCAGTACTTC.

This clonotype has a handful of counts. This chain connects TRBV5-1 to TRBJ2-1; 8 bases are a match to TRBD1. Trimming at V came to 1 base and at J to 6 bases, leaving 6 bases not matched to a gene. The CDR3 has 15 residues. From germline, CDR1 is SGHRS and CDR2 YFSETQ. CDR3 sequence: CASSLSGTGFNEQFF. The CDR3 DNA reads as TGCGCCAGCAGCTTGTCCGGGACAGGCTTCAATGAGCAGTTCTTC.

This clonotype was counted between two and nine times. The rearrangement links TRBV7-9 to TRBJ2-7; D is uncertain. V lost 2 bases and J 0 bases, leaving 8 bases between the germline ends. Germline CDR1 and CDR2: SEHNR and FQNEAQ (reference sequence). The CDR3 runs 14 residues. The CDR3 protein is CASSLPIRSYEQYF. Written as DNA, the CDR3 is TGTGCCAGCAGCTTACCGATCCGCTCCTACGAGCAGTACTTC.

The rearrangement links TRBV18 to TRBJ1-1; D unresolved. CDR1 KGHSH and CDR2 LQKENI come from the germline V gene. The CDR3 covers 16 residues. Trimming took 1 base from V and 2 from J, leaving 14 bases between them. CDR3 residues: CASSPRLDPLNTEAFF. The CDR3 region has the DNA TGTGCCAGCTCACCACGGCTCGATCCCTTAAACACTGAAGCTTTCTTT.

This clonotype was recorded many times. V gene TRBV29-1 combines with J gene TRBJ2-2; D is possibly TRBD2 (6 bases). Trimming left V 6 bases short and J 1 base short, with 9 bases between. The CDR3 is 13 residues long. Germline-derived CDR1 and CDR2 are SQVTM and ANQGSEA. DNA for the CDR3: TGCAGCGTCTACGGGGGGAACACCGGGGAGCTGTTTTTT. This encodes CSVYGGNTGELFF.

The sample holds a few counts of this clonotype. The chain recombines TRBV11-2 with TRBJ1-2; tentative D call: TRBD1 (6 bases). Germline values: CDR1 SGHAT, CDR2 FQNNGV. CDR3 length: 15 residues. Trimming took 5 bases from V and 0 from J, leaving 13 bases between them. CDR3 in amino acids: CASSPPGHPNYGYTF. For the CDR3, the DNA is TGTGCCAGCAGCCCCCCGGGACATCCTAACTATGGCTACACCTTC.

CDR3: CSADGGTRPQTDTQYF. The CDR3 coding sequence is TGCAGTGCGGACGGAGGAACTAGGCCCCAAACAGATACGCAGTATTTT. This chain links TRBV20-1 with TRBJ2-3, with D perhaps matching TRBD2 (5 bases). V gave up 6 bases and J gave up 3 bases, with 22 bases separating them. The CDR3 length is 16 residues. Per germline, CDR1 DFQATT and CDR2 SNEGSKA (reference sequence).

This clonotype was counted between two and nine times. The chain couples TRBV28 to TRBJ2-1; a weak D match, TRBD2 (6 bases). Trimming removed 2 bases at V and 2 bases at J, with 19 bases between. The V gene's germline CDR1 is MDHEN and CDR2 SYDVKM. The CDR3 length is 18 residues. The CDR3, as DNA: TGTGCCAGCAGTTTAAGGCGACTAGTTCTAAACCCCTACAATGAGCAGTTCTTC. Its translation is CASSLRRLVLNPYNEQFF.

This chain connects TRBV12-3 or TRBV12-4 to TRBJ1-1; TRBD1 agrees at 9 bases. The V and J ends lost 7 bases and 4 bases, in that order; junction bases with no gene match: 4. The CDR3 has 13 residues. CDR3 in amino acids: CASTSGQGTEAFF. As DNA, the CDR3 is TGTGCCAGCACGTCGGGACAGGGCACTGAAGCTTTCTTT.

V usage is TRBV7-9 and J usage is TRBJ2-1; TRBD1 aligns across 9 bases. The V segment lost 8 bases and the J segment 9 bases; nucleotides outside the gene matches: 11. Looked up from germline, CDR1 is SEHNR and CDR2 is FQNEAQ (reference sequence). This CDR3 region has 14 residues. Here the CDR3 reads CASAYRGRPIEQFF. As DNA, the CDR3 is TGTGCCAGCGCGTACAGGGGGCGACCTATTGAGCAGTTCTTC.

The CDR3 DNA reads as TGCAGCGTCAGCCAGGGGGCTTACGAGCAGTACTTC. Translating gives CSVSQGAYEQYF. The genes are TRBV29-1 and TRBJ2-7; 8 positions agree with TRBD1. This CDR3 region has 12 residues. J gave up 4 bases and V 6 bases, and 5 bases lay outside the gene matches. CDR1 and CDR2 from the germline V gene are SQVTM and ANQGSEA.

This clonotype was seen ten or more times. This chain joins TRBV5-6 and TRBJ1-2, with unresolved D. With 1 base removed from V and 2 bases from J, the gap between germline ends came to 9 bases. This CDR3 contains 14 residues. Germline-derived CDR1 and CDR2 are SGHDT and YYEEEE. CDR3 coding DNA: TGTGCCAGCAGCTTGAAGGCTACCAACTATGGCTACACCTTC. Translating it yields CASSLKATNYGYTF.

The genes are TRBV11-1 and TRBJ2-1; TRBD1 agrees at 7 bases. The trim removed 5 bases at V and 5 bases at J, leaving 12 bases unmatched. The CDR3 length is 16 residues. In germline, CDR1 is SGHAT, CDR2 FQDESV (reference sequence). The CDR3: CASSPRPQGRHNEQFF. In DNA form, the CDR3 reads TGTGCCAGCAGCCCCCGACCACAGGGGCGCCACAATGAGCAGTTCTTC.

This clonotype was observed a handful of times. The chain is built from TRBV4-2 and TRBJ1-2, with 9 bases aligning to TRBD1. This CDR3 spans 15 amino acids. Germline loops: CDR1 LGHNA, CDR2 YNFKEQ. Trimming took 1 base from V and 6 from J; bases not matched to a gene: 6. CDR3 DNA sequence: TGTGCCAGCAGCCAAGGGGACAGGGCCCTGGATGGCTACACCTTC. As protein: CASSQGDRALDGYTF.

As concerns this clonotype: An end of the junction differs from the germline gene, which may be a read error. This sequence joins TRBV5-1 and TRBJ1-5; no firm D call. Germline loops: CDR1 SGHRS, CDR2 YFSETQ. The CDR3 is 13 amino acids. The DNA of the CDR3 is TGCGCCAGCAGATTGGCAGACAATCAGCCCCAGCATTTT. Translating it yields CASRLADNQPQHF.

A few counts support this clonotype. The chain links TRBV6-6 to TRBJ1-1, with D uncertain. This CDR3 has 12 amino acids. The V gene's germline CDR1 is MNHNY and CDR2 SVGAGI (reference sequence). Between the trimmed V and J ends, which lost 6 bases and 6 bases, there was a span of 11 bases. The CDR3 sequence is CASSQAGSEAFF. As DNA, the CDR3 is TGTGCCAGCAGCCAAGCAGGCTCTGAAGCTTTCTTT.

The chain links TRBV19 to TRBJ1-1; D remains unclear. Per germline, CDR1 LNHDA and CDR2 SQIVND (reference sequence). This CDR3 contains 16 residues. The V end was cut by 0 bases, the J end by 0 bases, with 11 bases between. As DNA, the CDR3 is TGTGCCAGTAGTATAGATCGAGCGGCTATGAACACTGAAGCTTTCTTT. Translating it yields CASSIDRAAMNTEAFF.